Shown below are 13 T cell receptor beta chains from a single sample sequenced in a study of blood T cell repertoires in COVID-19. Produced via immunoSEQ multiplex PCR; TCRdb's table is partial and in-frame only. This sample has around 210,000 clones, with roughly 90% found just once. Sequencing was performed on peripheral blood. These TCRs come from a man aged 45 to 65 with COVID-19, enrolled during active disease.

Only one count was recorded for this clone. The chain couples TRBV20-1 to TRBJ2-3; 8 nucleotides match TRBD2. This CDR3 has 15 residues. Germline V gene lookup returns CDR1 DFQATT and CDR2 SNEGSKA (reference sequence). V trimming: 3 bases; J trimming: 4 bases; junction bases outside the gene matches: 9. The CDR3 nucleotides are TGCAGTGCTAGTAGATTTAGCGGGAACCCAGATACGCAGTATTTT. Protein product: CSASRFSGNPDTQYF.

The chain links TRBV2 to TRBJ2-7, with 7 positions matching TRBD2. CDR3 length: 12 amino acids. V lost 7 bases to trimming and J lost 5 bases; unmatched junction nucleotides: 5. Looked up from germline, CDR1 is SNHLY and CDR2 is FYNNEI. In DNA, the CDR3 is TGTGCCAGCACTCCTAGCGGCCACGAGCAGTACTTC. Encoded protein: CASTPSGHEQYF.

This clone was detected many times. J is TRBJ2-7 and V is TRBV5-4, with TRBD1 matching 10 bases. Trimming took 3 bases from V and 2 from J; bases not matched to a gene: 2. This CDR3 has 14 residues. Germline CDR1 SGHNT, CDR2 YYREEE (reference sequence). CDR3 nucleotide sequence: TGTGCCAGCAGCTCCGGGACAGGGGCCTACGAGCAGTACTTC. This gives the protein CASSSGTGAYEQYF.

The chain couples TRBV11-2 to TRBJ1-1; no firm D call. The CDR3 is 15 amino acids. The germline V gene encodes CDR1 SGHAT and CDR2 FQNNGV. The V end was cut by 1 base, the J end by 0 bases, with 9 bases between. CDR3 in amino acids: CASSLGAGMNTEAFF. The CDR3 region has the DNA TGTGCCAGCAGCTTAGGGGCGGGGATGAACACTGAAGCTTTCTTT.

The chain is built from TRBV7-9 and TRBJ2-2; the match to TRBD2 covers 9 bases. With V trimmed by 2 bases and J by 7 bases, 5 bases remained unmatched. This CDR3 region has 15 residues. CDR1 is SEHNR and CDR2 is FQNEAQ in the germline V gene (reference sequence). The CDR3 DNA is TGTGCCAGCAGCTTACTTAGCGGGAGCAACGGGGAGCTGTTTTTT. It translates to CASSLLSGSNGELFF.

The CDR3, as DNA: TGCGCCAGCAGTCAATCTATTACGGTAACCTACAATGAGCAGTTCTTC. This encodes CASSQSITVTYNEQFF. The rearrangement links TRBV23-1 to TRBJ2-1; D remains unclear. TRBV23-1 is an ORF for which the function is uncertain. The CDR3 contains 16 residues. The germline V and J ends were trimmed by 0 bases and 2 bases, with 11 bases remaining between them.

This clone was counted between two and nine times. The CDR3 nucleotides are TGTGCCAGCAGCCACTGGACCGGGGAGCTGTTTTTT. Translating gives CASSHWTGELFF. The rearrangement links TRBV11-2 to TRBJ2-2; D gene uncertain. V was shortened by 5 bases and J by 5 bases, with 6 bases between the two germline ends. The length of the CDR3 is 12 residues. The germline V gene encodes CDR1 SGHAT and CDR2 FQNNGV.

CDR3 amino acids: CASSSPVGARNNEQFF. In nucleotides, the CDR3 is TGTGCCAGCAGCTCCCCGGTAGGGGCCCGCAACAATGAGCAGTTCTTC. The chain joins TRBV7-2 to TRBJ2-1; D may be TRBD1 (5 bases). Trimming removed 4 bases from V and 5 bases from J, with 18 bases in between. The CDR3 has 16 amino acids. Germline V gene data show CDR1 as SGHTA and CDR2 as FQGNSA.

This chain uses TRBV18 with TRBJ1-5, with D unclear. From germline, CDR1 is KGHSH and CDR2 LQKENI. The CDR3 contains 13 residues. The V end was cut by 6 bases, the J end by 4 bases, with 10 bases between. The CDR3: CASSRLGNQPQHF. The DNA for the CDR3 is TGTGCCAGCTCCAGACTAGGGAATCAGCCCCAGCATTTT.

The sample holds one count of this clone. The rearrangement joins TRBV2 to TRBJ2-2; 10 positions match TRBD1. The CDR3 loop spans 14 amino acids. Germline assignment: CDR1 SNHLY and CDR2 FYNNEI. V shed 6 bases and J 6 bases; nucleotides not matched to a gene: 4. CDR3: CASSGDRGPGELFF. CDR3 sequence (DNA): TGTGCCAGCAGCGGGGACAGGGGACCCGGGGAGCTGTTTTTT. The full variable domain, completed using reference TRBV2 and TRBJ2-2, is EPEVTQTPSHQVTQMGQEVILRCVPISNHLYFYWYRQILGQKVEFLVSFYNNEISEKSEIFDDQFSVERPDGSNFTLKIRSTKLEDSAMYFCASSGDRGPGELFFGEGSRLTVL.

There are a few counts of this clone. CDR3 amino acids: CASSQDRGLYGYTF. The DNA for the CDR3 is TGTGCCAGCAGCCAGGACAGGGGTCTCTATGGCTACACCTTC. The rearrangement joins TRBV3-1 (or the pseudogene TRBV3-2) to TRBJ1-2; TRBD1 matches 9 bases. The V gene's germline CDR1 is LGHDT and CDR2 YNNKEL (reference sequence). The V and J ends lost 3 bases and 4 bases, in that order; junction bases with no gene match: 3. The CDR3 covers 14 residues.

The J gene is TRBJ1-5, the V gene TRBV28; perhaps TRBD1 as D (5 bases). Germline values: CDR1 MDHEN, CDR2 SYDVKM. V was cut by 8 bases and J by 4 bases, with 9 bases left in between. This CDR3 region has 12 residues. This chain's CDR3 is CASGGGNQPQHF. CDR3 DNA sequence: TGTGCCAGCGGGGGGGGGAATCAGCCCCAGCATTTT.

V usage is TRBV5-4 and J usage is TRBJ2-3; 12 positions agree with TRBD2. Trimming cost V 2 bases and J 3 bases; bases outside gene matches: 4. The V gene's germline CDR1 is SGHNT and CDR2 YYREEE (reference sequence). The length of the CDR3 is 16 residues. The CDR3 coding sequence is TGTGCCAGCAGCTTTGGGGGGACTAGCGGGACAGATACGCAGTATTTT. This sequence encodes CASSFGGTSGTDTQYF.